Included here is one TCR beta chain sequence, with context. These data belong to a study of blood T cell repertoires in COVID-19. Study background: Donors in the United States, Italy and Spain gave samples during acute or convalescent COVID-19. The cDNA or gDNA used as material had been derived from T cells, B-cell-depleted T cells, or PBMCs.

Seattle participants joined during active infection and were tracked over time. After removal of 4 bases from V and 1 base from J, the junction contained 5 bases not matched to a gene. This CDR3 contains 16 residues. Germline loops: CDR1 SQVTM, CDR2 ANQGSEA. In the original analysis: Amplification with reference gene primers provided the estimates of nucleated cell counts. Only in-frame clones appear in the TCRdb table, and some are missing; sequencing was by immunoSEQ multiplex PCR. V, J and clone size reflect that table, while D and trimming were determined from the DNA. This sample has under 200,000 clones; 79% occur once, and the top ten carry 8.1%.

Material: peripheral blood. The chain links TRBV29-1 to TRBJ2-3; TRBD2 matches at 13 bases. The TCR originated in a woman aged 55-69 years with COVID-19, enrolled during active disease. The CDR3 DNA follows: TGCAGCGTTGCTGGGACTAGCGGGATCGGCACAGATACGCAGTATTTT. This gives the protein CSVAGTSGIGTDTQYF.